These 7 T cell receptor beta chains came from one sample sequenced in a study of blood T cell repertoires in COVID-19. Measured with immunoSEQ multiplex PCR; TCRdb has only the in-frame clones, and not every one. The profile shows around 190,000 clones, 70% to 90% of them singletons. Sequencing was carried out using peripheral blood. These receptor sequences come from a woman of 80 years or more with acute or convalescent COVID-19.

Of note for this clone: Other DNA sequences of this sample code for an identical CDR3. This chain connects TRBV7-8 to TRBJ1-1; D is unresolved. This CDR3 region has 14 residues. CDR1 is SGHVS and CDR2 is FQNEAQ in the germline V gene. V dropped 1 base and J dropped 1 base, with 7 bases sitting between them. The CDR3 loop is CASSLVSGNTEAFF. For the CDR3, the DNA is TGTGCCAGCAGCTTAGTATCCGGGAACACTGAAGCTTTCTTT.

CDR3 residues: CASSPETGENSHYGYTF. The CDR3 coding sequence is TGTGCCAGCTCACCTGAGACAGGGGAGAACAGCCACTATGGCTACACCTTC. The V call is TRBV18, the J call TRBJ1-2, with 8 bases lining up with TRBD1. The CDR3 is made up of 17 amino acids. V was pared by 3 bases and J by 3 bases, with 12 bases of the junction left unmatched. Germline CDR1 KGHSH, CDR2 LQKENI.

The genes are TRBV7-2 and TRBJ2-7, with D perhaps TRBD1 (6 bases). Trimming stripped 1 base from V and 2 bases from J, with 15 bases between. Germline V gene data show CDR1 as SGHTA and CDR2 as FQGNSA. The CDR3 runs to 16 residues. CDR3 in amino acids: CASSLVGTLGAYEQYF. As DNA, the CDR3 is TGTGCCAGCAGCTTAGTGGGGACACTCGGGGCCTACGAGCAGTACTTC.

The chain recombines TRBV18 with TRBJ2-1; D might be TRBD1 (6 bases). V dropped 6 bases and J dropped 5 bases, with 17 bases sitting between them. The CDR3 extends over 15 amino acids. The V gene's germline CDR1 is KGHSH and CDR2 LQKENI. CDR3 sequence reads: CASSPTRDNDNEQFF. The CDR3 DNA follows: TGTGCCAGCTCCCCAACAAGGGACAACGACAATGAGCAGTTCTTC.

The CDR3 bases are TGTGCCAGCAGCTTGGAGCTAGCGGGAGCCGGAGATACGCAGTATTTT. Amino acids: CASSLELAGAGDTQYF. J is TRBJ2-3 and V is TRBV5-4, with TRBD2 identical over 10 bases. Trimming removed 0 bases from V and 5 bases from J; junction bases left unmatched: 6. The CDR3 has 16 residues. The germline CDR1 and CDR2 sequences are SGHNT and YYREEE (reference sequence). The full variable domain, in which reference TRBV5-4 and TRBJ2-3 provide the parts outside the CDR3, is ETGVTQSPTHLIKTRGQQVTLRCSSQSGHNTVSWYQQALGQGPQFIFQYYREEENGRGNFPPRFSGLQFPNYSSELNVNALELDDSALYLCASSLELAGAGDTQYFGPGTRLTVL.

The V and J genes are TRBV7-2 and TRBJ2-2, with TRBD2 matching over 7 bases. The CDR3 totals 14 residues. The germline gives CDR1 SGHTA, CDR2 FQGNSA. With V trimmed by 6 bases and J by 6 bases, 7 bases remained unmatched. The CDR3 protein is CASRSFLAAGELFF. CDR3 nucleotides: TGTGCCAGCAGGTCCTTCCTAGCGGCCGGGGAGCTGTTTTTT.

The rearrangement links TRBV19 to TRBJ1-5, with 8 bases lining up with TRBD1. Germline V gene lookup returns CDR1 LNHDA and CDR2 SQIVND (reference sequence). CDR3 size: 14 residues. J lost 4 bases, V lost 4 bases, and 3 bases had no gene match. In DNA form, the CDR3 reads TGTGCCAGTAGTAGGGACAGGAGTAATCAGCCCCAGCATTTT. Translating gives CASSRDRSNQPQHF.